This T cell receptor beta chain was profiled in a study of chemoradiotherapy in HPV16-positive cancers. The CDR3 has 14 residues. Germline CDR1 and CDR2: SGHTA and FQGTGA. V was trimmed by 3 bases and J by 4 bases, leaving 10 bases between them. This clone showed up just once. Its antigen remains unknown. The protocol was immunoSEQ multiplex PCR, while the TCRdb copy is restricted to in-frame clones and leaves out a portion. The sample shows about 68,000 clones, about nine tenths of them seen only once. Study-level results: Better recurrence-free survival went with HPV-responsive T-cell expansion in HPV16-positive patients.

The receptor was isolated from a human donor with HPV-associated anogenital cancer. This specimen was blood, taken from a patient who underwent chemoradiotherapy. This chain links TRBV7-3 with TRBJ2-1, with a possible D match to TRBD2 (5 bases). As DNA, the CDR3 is TGTGCCAGCAGCTTGACCGGGGTGTACAATGAGCAGTTCTTC. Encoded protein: CASSLTGVYNEQFF.